This TCR beta chain was recorded in a study of shared clonotypes between healthy human individuals. Overall study context: A donor's plate count was three for CD4 naive and three for CD4 memory; CD8 naive had two and CD8 memory one.

The V segment lost 4 bases and the J segment 4 bases; nucleotides outside the gene matches: 1. Germline CDR1 and CDR2: SEHNR and FQNEAQ (reference sequence). The CDR3 spans 13 residues. This clone was found once. Other DNA sequences from this sample encode an identical CDR3 as well. The assay was immunoSEQ multiplex PCR, and TCRdb's table has in-frame clones only and misses some. The sample shows roughly 1 million clones, 65% to 75% of them seen only once. The sample taken for sequencing was memory CD4+ T cells sorted from blood. Subset described: CD45RA-negative fraction. This sequence originates from a man aged 18 to 29 in good health. The chain couples TRBV7-9 to TRBJ1-5, with 7 bases matching TRBD1. CDR3: CASSSGGNQPQHF. The CDR3 region has the DNA TGTGCCAGCAGCTCAGGGGGGAATCAGCCCCAGCATTTT.